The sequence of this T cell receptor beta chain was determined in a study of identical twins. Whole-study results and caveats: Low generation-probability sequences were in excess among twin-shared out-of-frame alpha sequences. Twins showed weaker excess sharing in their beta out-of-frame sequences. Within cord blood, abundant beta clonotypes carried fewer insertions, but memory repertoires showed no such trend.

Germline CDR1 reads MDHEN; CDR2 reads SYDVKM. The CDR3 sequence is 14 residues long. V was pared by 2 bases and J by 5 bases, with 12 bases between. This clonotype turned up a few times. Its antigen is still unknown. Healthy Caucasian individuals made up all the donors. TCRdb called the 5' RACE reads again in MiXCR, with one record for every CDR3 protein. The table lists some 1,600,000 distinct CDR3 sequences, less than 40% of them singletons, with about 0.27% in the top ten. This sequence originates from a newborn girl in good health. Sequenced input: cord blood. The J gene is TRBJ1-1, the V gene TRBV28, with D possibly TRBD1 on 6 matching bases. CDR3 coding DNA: TGTGCCAGCAGTTTACCTACAGGGAGGACTGAAGCTTTCTTT. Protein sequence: CASSLPTGRTEAFF.